This T cell receptor (beta chain) was captured in a study of OX40 agonist ivuxolimab in advanced cancers. Study context: At doses from 0.01 to 10 mg/kg, patients were given intravenous ivuxolimab every 2 weeks. Study results and limitations: Not determined was the antigen specificity of the expanded peripheral T cells.

Measured with immunoSEQ multiplex PCR; TCRdb has only the in-frame clones, and not every one. The data contain around 140,000 clones, under 95% of them singletons. The V end lost 3 bases, the J end lost 0 bases, and 5 bases lay between the germline ends. The CDR3 runs 13 residues. From germline, CDR1 is SGHTA and CDR2 FQGTGA. Anyone with autoimmune disease history or systemic immunosuppression was excluded. Regarding this clone: Its antigen is unidentified.

The source was CD4+ or CD8+ T cells sorted from blood, collected in a trial of the OX40 agonist ivuxolimab. The sequence was obtained from an adult with an advanced solid tumor such as melanoma, head and neck, liver or kidney cancer. The chain couples TRBV7-3 to TRBJ1-1; D ambiguous. CDR3 DNA sequence: TGTGCCAGCAGCTTCCATATGAACACTGAAGCTTTCTTT. This gives the protein CASSFHMNTEAFF. Together with reference TRBV7-3 and TRBJ1-1, the CDR3 gives the full variable domain: GAGVSQTPSNKVTEKGKYVELRCDPISGHTALYWYRQSLGQGPEFLIYFQGTGAADDSGLPNDRFFAVRPEGSVSTLKIQRTERGDSAVYLCASSFHMNTEAFFGQGTRLTVV.